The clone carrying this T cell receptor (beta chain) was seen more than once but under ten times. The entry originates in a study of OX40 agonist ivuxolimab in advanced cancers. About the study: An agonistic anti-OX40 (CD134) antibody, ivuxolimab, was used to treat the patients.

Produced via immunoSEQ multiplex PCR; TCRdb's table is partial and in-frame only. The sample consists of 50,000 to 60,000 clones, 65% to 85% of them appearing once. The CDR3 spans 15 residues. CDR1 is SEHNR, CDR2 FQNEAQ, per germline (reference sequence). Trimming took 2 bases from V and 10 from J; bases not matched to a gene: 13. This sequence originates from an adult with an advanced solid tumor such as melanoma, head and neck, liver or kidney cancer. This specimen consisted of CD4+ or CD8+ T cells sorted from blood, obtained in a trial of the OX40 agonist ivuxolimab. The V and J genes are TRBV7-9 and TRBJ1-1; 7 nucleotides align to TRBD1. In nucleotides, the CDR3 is TGTGCCAGCAGCTTATACGGCCAGGGGGATATAGGAGCTTTCTTT. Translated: CASSLYGQGDIGAFF. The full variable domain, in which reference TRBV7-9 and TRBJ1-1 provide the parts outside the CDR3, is DTGVSQNPRHKITKRGQNVTFRCDPISEHNRLYWYRQTLGQGPEFLTYFQNEAQLEKSRLLSDRFSAERPKGSFSTLEIQRTEQGDSAMYLCASSLYGQGDIGAFFGQGTRLTVV.